This T cell receptor beta chain was obtained from a study of T-cell reconstitution after alpha-beta-depleted transplantation in children. General observations from the study: At one year after transplant, newly produced T cells mostly accounted for T-cell counts and diversity. At day 60, the high TCRbeta diversity found in some patients originated from recipient T cells and thymic progenitors that had survived.

During its preparation, the TCRbeta library received unique molecular identifiers. TCRdb ran MiXCR on the PCR reads and lists one entry per CDR3 protein. The data hold roughly 400,000 distinct CDR3 sequences, with about 45% observed a single time. Remarks on this clonotype: Its target is unknown.

The receptor's source is a girl aged 2 to 9 with aplastic anemia, due to receive a stem cell transplant. Source: PBMCs, taken before TCRalphabeta/CD19-depleted stem cell transplant.

DNA of the CDR3: TGTGCCAGCAGTTATCTTCTAGCGGCCTCCTACGAGCAGTACTTC. This translates into CASSYLLAASYEQYF. V is TRBV27 and J is TRBJ2-7, with 7 bases fitting TRBD2. CDR1 is MNHEY, CDR2 SMNVEV, per germline (reference sequence). The CDR3 contains 15 residues. The V segment lost 4 bases and the J segment 0 bases; nucleotides outside the gene matches: 6.